This entry is about one T cell receptor beta chain. Its recognized antigen is unknown. No base-level quality is on record; no much larger clone is a single base apart. This entry comes from a study of beta chain features in type 1 diabetes (dated by TCRdb to between 2017 and 2018). About the full investigation: No differences in mean age, gender distribution, total cell number or subset yield were found between patients and healthy donors. A total of 107,917,701 sorted cells were examined across all samples, and the number of cells per subset was strongly correlated with RNA yield. The study compared the TCRB repertoires of sorted circulating CD4+ T cell subsets in recently diagnosed type 1 diabetes patients with those in matched healthy donors. Whereas all 30 or so donors provided naive and central memory subsets, regulatory and stem cell-like memory subsets were isolated from just 8 patients and roughly eight healthy donors. What the study reported, not specific to this receptor: Patients with type 1 diabetes made fewer insertions and deleted more nucleotides at VDJ recombination sites, implying thymic rearrangement abnormalities. Naive, central memory and regulatory TCRB repertoires appeared to be more similar among patients than among healthy donors. Because cDNA was sequenced instead of genomic DNA, activated cells with high expression could be over-represented, although the groups did not differ in activation or CD3 levels. In all four CD4+ subsets, TCRB CDR3 length was moderately but significantly shorter in type 1 diabetes patients. Shorter templates might be favored by PCR, yet because patient and control samples were amplified and corrected together, any such skew would affect both groups equally. Because small numbers of individuals were included in the HLA sub-analyses, any influence of HLA type on TCRB rearrangement was left unresolved.

A single peripheral blood draw of about 116 mL on average was collected from each donor into heparinised tubes. Using a panel that included CD45RO, CCR7, CD25, CD127, CD95 and CD27, naive, central memory, regulatory and stem cell-like memory CD4+ T cells were sorted on a BD FACSAria II. A purity above 95% was achieved for all sorted populations. PBMCs were isolated right away by Lymphoprep density gradient centrifugation and were stained directly, without culture. So that batch effects would be minimized, each experiment stained and sorted samples in pairs, pairing one healthy donor with one patient. There are 12 amino acids in the CDR3, from cysteine to phenylalanine inclusive. CDR3 DNA only is kept here, 36 bases in frame from base 1. The V and J ends are trimmed by 4 bases and 8 bases, leaving 11 bases between them. The germline V gene specifies LGHNT as CDR1 and FRNRAP as CDR2. All of the isolated RNA was reverse transcribed with the High Capacity cDNA Reverse Transcription Kit, so expressed TCRB transcripts were sequenced. Deep immunoSEQ sequencing was performed on naive, central memory and regulatory T cell samples, with an average of about 3.57 million total reads per sample. After sorted cells were lysed in RLT buffer, RNA was extracted with DNase-treated RNeasy Micro or Mini kits, with the choice depending on cell number. Each cell subset was processed separately to prevent cross-contamination, with patient and healthy donor samples processed together. Using the immunoSEQ multiplex PCR, TCRB sequences were amplified from cDNA into 87-bp fragments spanning the CDR3 region. Sequencing of the amplicons was done on the Illumina HiSeq platform. The authors processed their data as follows. PCR bias was corrected computationally using synthetic template baselines, and reads within Hamming distance 2 were collapsed, with unmergeable singletons discarded. By aligning reads against IMGT, V, D and J genes, CDR3 length, and insertions or deletions at six rearrangement sites were assigned. Within each subset, clonotype counts were normalized to sorted cell number, after which true diversity and Gini coefficients were computed with the tcR R package. Repertoire sharing was quantified using the overlap coefficient calculated on TCRB nucleotide sequences. TCRdb carries this immuneACCESS record with in-frame sequences only. Its versions omit some clonotypes, under half of them owing to an unresolved V gene in the studies checked, with the rest unexplained. V and J calls plus clone size are reproduced from that table; the DNA served to infer D and trimming. The sample yields about 60,000 clones; around three fifths were counted once. Roughly 2% of the sample is taken by the ten largest.

The chain is made from TRBV12-5 and TRBJ1-1; the D gene assignment is ambiguous. Source material: Tregs from blood. The cell subset or site label for this specimen denotes: regulatory CD4+ T cells. This clonotype originated in a woman under 30 in good health. The CDR3 reads CASGYSQTEAFF. The nucleotides are TGTGCTAGTGGTTATTCACAAACAGAAGCTTTCTTT.